This passage covers 2 T cell receptor beta chains from one sample sequenced in a study of T cell repertoires in cytomegalovirus infection. TCRdb processed the reads anew with MiXCR; each CDR3 protein has one entry. The sample lists approximately 1,000,000 distinct CDR3 sequences; roughly 30% were seen once. These receptors have no identified antigens. The specimen comprised cultured CD8+ T cells from PBMCs, sampled from culture after CMV antigen stimulation. These receptors were collected from a human donor in good health (CMV status not recorded). Some clones in this sample may be carry-over from other donors' samples.

This chain uses TRBV2 with TRBJ2-1, with TRBD2 matching over 9 bases. CDR1 and CDR2 from the germline V gene are SNHLY and FYNNEI. The length of the CDR3 is 14 residues. Trimming removed 3 bases from V and 10 bases from J; junction bases left unmatched: 7. CDR3 sequence (DNA): TGTGCCAGCAGTGACTTAGCGGGGGTGAGAGAGCAGTTCTTC. It is translated as CASSDLAGVREQFF.

The chain has TRBV10-3 and TRBJ1-1, with 8 positions matching TRBD1. The CDR3 consists of 15 residues. Germline assignment: CDR1 ENHRY and CDR2 SYGVKD. V lost 5 bases, J lost 4 bases, and 9 bases stayed unmatched. For the CDR3, the DNA is TGTGCCATCAGTCACGAGGACAGGGCCGGCACTGAAGCTTTCTTT. Translated: CAISHEDRAGTEAFF.